What follows are 19 T cell receptor beta chains derived from one specimen sequenced in a study of T-cell reconstitution after alpha-beta-depleted transplantation in children. Unique molecular identifiers tagged the TCRbeta library. One entry per CDR3 protein, called by TCRdb with MiXCR from the PCR reads. The sample consists of hundreds of thousands of distinct CDR3 sequences, roughly a tenth of them appearing once. Sequencing was performed on PBMCs from the stem cell graft donor, taken from the stem cell graft. These receptors came from a human donor who donated a stem cell graft to a child with acute myeloid leukemia.

The chain carries TRBV15 and TRBJ2-1; D call uncertain. Trimming cost V 5 bases and J 0 bases, with 11 bases left between them. Germline CDR1 is LNHNV and CDR2 is YYDKDF (reference sequence). The CDR3 is 15 residues long. The CDR3 DNA follows: TGTGCCACCAGCGATAGGGCTAGCTCCTACAATGAGCAGTTCTTC. Translating it yields CATSDRASSYNEQFF.

The genes are TRBV29-1 and TRBJ1-2; 8 positions match TRBD1. Germline loops: CDR1 SQVTM, CDR2 ANQGSEA. The CDR3 is 15 residues long. The ends lost 2 bases at V and 6 bases at J; junction bases unmatched: 11. CDR3 region: CSVESRGRGPDGYTF. DNA of the CDR3: TGCAGCGTTGAATCTCGTGGCAGGGGGCCCGATGGCTACACCTTC.

The gene calls are TRBV12-3 or TRBV12-4 and TRBJ2-7; perhaps TRBD2 as D (6 bases). The germline V and J ends were trimmed by 2 bases and 6 bases, with 14 bases remaining between them. The CDR3 contains 14 residues. CDR3 loop: CASSLSLIGGEQYF. CDR3 DNA sequence: TGTGCCAGCAGTTTATCCCTTATCGGGGGCGAGCAGTACTTC.

This clonotype was picked up many times. The J gene is TRBJ1-2, the V gene TRBV28, with D perhaps TRBD1 (6 bases). The CDR3 consists of 11 residues. Germline V CDR1 and CDR2: MDHEN, SYDVKM. Trimming took 6 bases from V and 6 from J, leaving 8 bases between them. The CDR3 DNA is TGTGCCAGCAGGCGGGACAATGGCTACACCTTC. Encoded protein: CASRRDNGYTF.

This clonotype was observed a single time. The chain links TRBV6-1 to TRBJ1-2; TRBD1 is a possible D gene (6 bases). The CDR3 covers 13 residues. Looked up from germline, CDR1 is MNHNS and CDR2 is SASEGT. V lost 8 bases, J lost 6 bases, and 16 bases lay in between. The CDR3 is CASYREGRNGYTF. CDR3 nucleotide sequence: TGTGCCAGCTACAGGGAGGGGAGGAATGGCTACACCTTC.

This clonotype was found a few times. The rearrangement uses TRBV7-9 and TRBJ2-1; 13 bases are a match to TRBD2. Germline trimming cut 3 bases from V and 9 bases from J; bases unmatched to any gene: 5. The germline CDR1 and CDR2 sequences are SEHNR and FQNEAQ (reference sequence). The CDR3 runs 15 residues. The CDR3 spells CASSFRTSGSGEQFF. The DNA of the CDR3 is TGTGCCAGCAGCTTCAGGACTAGCGGGAGCGGTGAGCAGTTCTTC.

The V call is TRBV20-1, the J call TRBJ2-2; unclear D gene. The CDR3 length is 15 residues. V was pared by 0 bases and J by 3 bases, with 11 bases between. Germline loops: CDR1 DFQATT, CDR2 SNEGSKA (reference sequence). The CDR3 DNA reads TGCAGTGCTAGAGATACCATAGCCCACACCGGGGAGCTGTTTTTT. Translated, it gives CSARDTIAHTGELFF.

This clonotype was counted a few times. The CDR3 sequence is CASSYSWGEDTQYF. CDR3 in DNA: TGTGCCAGCAGTTACTCATGGGGGGAAGATACGCAGTATTTT. The chain has TRBV6-5 and TRBJ2-3, with a possible D match to TRBD2 (6 bases). This CDR3 has 14 amino acids. With 0 bases removed from V and 5 bases from J, the gap between germline ends came to 9 bases. Per germline, CDR1 MNHEY and CDR2 SVGAGI.

This clonotype was observed at least ten times. CDR3 nucleotide sequence: TGTGCCAGCAGTTCCTTAACTAGCGGGGTCTCCTACGAGCAGTACTTC. Translating it yields CASSSLTSGVSYEQYF. The chain recombines TRBV28 with TRBJ2-7; 10 positions match TRBD2. The CDR3 totals 16 residues. V shed 4 bases, J shed 0 bases, and the junction held 6 bases outside the gene matches. Germline CDR1 MDHEN, CDR2 SYDVKM.

This clonotype has just a few counts. This sequence joins TRBV4-3 and TRBJ2-1; 8 positions match TRBD2. This CDR3 has 16 amino acids. Looked up from germline, CDR1 is LGHNA and CDR2 is YSLEER. After removal of 1 base from V and 9 bases from J, the junction contained 11 bases not matched to a gene. The chain's CDR3 is CASSQGVGRALIEQFF. CDR3 sequence (DNA): TGCGCCAGCAGCCAAGGGGTCGGGAGGGCCCTCATTGAGCAGTTCTTC.

The chain is built from TRBV7-2 and TRBJ2-2; unclear D gene. V was trimmed by 8 bases and J by 7 bases, leaving 20 bases between them. CDR3 length: 15 amino acids. The germline CDR1 and CDR2 sequences are SGHTA and FQGNSA. The CDR3 sequence: CASGPTAVSSGELFF. CDR3 DNA: TGTGCCAGCGGGCCAACGGCGGTCAGTAGCGGGGAGCTGTTTTTT.

This clonotype was seen more than once but under ten times. The chain links TRBV30 to TRBJ2-3; 8 nucleotides match TRBD2. CDR1 and CDR2 (germline): GTSNPN, SVGIG (reference sequence). CDR3 length: 13 residues. With V trimmed by 0 bases and J by 5 bases, 1 base remained unmatched. CDR3: CAWSVREGDTQYF. In nucleotides, the CDR3 is TGTGCCTGGAGTGTACGGGAGGGAGATACGCAGTATTTT.

This clonotype has a count of ten or more. The chain uses TRBV20-1 and TRBJ2-2; D not resolved. Germline values: CDR1 DFQATT, CDR2 SNEGSKA (reference sequence). V was pared by 1 base and J by 2 bases, with 11 bases between. This CDR3 has 15 amino acids. The CDR3: CSARVSRRNTGELFF. For the CDR3, the DNA is TGCAGTGCTAGAGTGTCCAGGCGAAACACCGGGGAGCTGTTTTTT.

This clonotype was found a few times. The CDR3 DNA reads as TGCAGCGTTGTTAGGACTAGCGGATTAACCGGGGAGCTGTTTTTT. As protein: CSVVRTSGLTGELFF. This rearrangement joins TRBV29-1 to TRBJ2-2, with TRBD2 identical over 10 bases. CDR1 and CDR2 from the germline V gene are SQVTM and ANQGSEA. Trimming took 4 bases from V and 5 from J; bases not matched to a gene: 7. The CDR3 extends over 15 amino acids.

The table lists this clonotype with a few counts. The V and J genes are TRBV6-2 or TRBV6-3 and TRBJ2-1, with TRBD2 identical over 7 bases. The CDR3 contains 15 residues. The trim removed 2 bases at V and 5 bases at J, leaving 6 bases unmatched. In germline, CDR1 is MNHEY, CDR2 SVGEGT. The CDR3 region has the DNA TGTGCCAGCAGTTACGTGGGGGGGACTAACAATGAGCAGTTCTTC. Its translation: CASSYVGGTNNEQFF.

This clonotype occurred a few times. V and J are TRBV7-9 and TRBJ2-1, with 10 nucleotides matching TRBD1. CDR1 is SEHNR and CDR2 is FQNEAQ in the germline V gene (reference sequence). CDR3 length: 16 amino acids. V dropped 2 bases and J dropped 5; count of bases not matched to a gene: 6. The CDR3 is CASSLSGDRGNNEQFF. The CDR3 coding sequence is TGTGCCAGCAGCTTATCCGGGGACAGGGGAAACAATGAGCAGTTCTTC.

The chain couples TRBV20-1 to TRBJ2-5, with 14 bases lining up with TRBD2. Germline V gene data show CDR1 as DFQATT and CDR2 as SNEGSKA (reference sequence). The trim removed 6 bases at V and 3 bases at J, leaving 9 bases unmatched. This CDR3 region has 16 residues. The DNA of the CDR3 is TGCAGTGCCACTTCCGGGACTAGCGGGAGAAAAGAGACCCAGTACTTC. Amino acid sequence: CSATSGTSGRKETQYF.

This clonotype appeared a few times. This chain links TRBV5-6 with TRBJ2-1; 10 bases are shared with TRBD2. The CDR3 runs to 15 residues. Per germline, CDR1 SGHDT and CDR2 YYEEEE. Unmatched junction bases numbered 4, after V lost 0 bases and J lost 7 bases. For the CDR3, the DNA is TGTGCCAGCAGCTTGGCGGGACTAGCGAGAAATGAGCAGTTCTTC. Its translation: CASSLAGLARNEQFF.

The chain employs TRBV27 and TRBJ2-1; 12 nucleotides line up with TRBD2. Trimming cost V 6 bases and J 13 bases; bases outside gene matches: 13. The CDR3 contains 15 residues. CDR1 and CDR2 (germline): MNHEY, SMNVEV (reference sequence). CDR3 sequence reads: CASRDLASGRDGQFF. The CDR3, as DNA: TGTGCCAGCAGGGATCTAGCTAGCGGGAGGGACGGACAGTTCTTC.